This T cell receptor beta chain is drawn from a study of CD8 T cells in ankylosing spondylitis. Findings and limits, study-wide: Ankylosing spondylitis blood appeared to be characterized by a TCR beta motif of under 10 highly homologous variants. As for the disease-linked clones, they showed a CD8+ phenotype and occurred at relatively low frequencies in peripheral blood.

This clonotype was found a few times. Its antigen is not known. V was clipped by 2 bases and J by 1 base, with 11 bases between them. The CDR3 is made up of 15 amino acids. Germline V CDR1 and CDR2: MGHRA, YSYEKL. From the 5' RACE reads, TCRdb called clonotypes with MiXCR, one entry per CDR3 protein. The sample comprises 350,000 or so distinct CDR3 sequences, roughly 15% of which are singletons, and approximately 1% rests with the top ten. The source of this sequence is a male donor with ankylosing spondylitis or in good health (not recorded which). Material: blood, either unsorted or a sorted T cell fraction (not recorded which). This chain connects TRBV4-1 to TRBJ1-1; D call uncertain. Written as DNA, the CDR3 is TGCGCCAGCAGCCAATTTTTGGGGAAGAACACTGAAGCTTTCTTT. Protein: CASSQFLGKNTEAFF.